The 18 T cell receptor beta chains in this list originate from one sample, sequenced in a study of blood T cell repertoires in COVID-19 (dated by TCRdb to 2020 to 2022). Preparation of the library involved the immunoSEQ multiplex PCR assay. TCRdb took over this immuneACCESS table, retaining in-frame rearrangements with V and J assigned. Such tables are incomplete; in checked studies, under half of the missing clones stem from an unresolved V gene, and the remainder is unexplained. The sample records roughly 220,000 clones, about nine tenths of which are singletons. The top ten clones comprise approximately 6% of the sample. The specimen was peripheral blood. The receptors come from an elderly man with acute or convalescent COVID-19.

The CDR3 reads CASSLKTGEFPQYF. CDR3 in DNA: TGCGCCAGCAGCTTGAAGACAGGGGAGTTTCCCCAGTACTTC. The genes are TRBV5-1 and TRBJ2-5; 8 positions agree with TRBD1. Losses at the gene ends were 1 base for V and 9 bases for J; bases not matched to a gene: 8. CDR1 and CDR2 from the germline V gene are SGHRS and YFSETQ. The CDR3 loop spans 14 amino acids.

The chain joins TRBV19 to TRBJ1-1; D may be TRBD1 (6 bases). Trimming removed 9 bases at V and 0 bases at J, with 20 bases between. The CDR3 spans 16 residues. CDR1 is LNHDA and CDR2 is SQIVND in the germline V gene (reference sequence). This CDR3 reads CASRDRSHYMNTEAFF. CDR3 sequence (DNA): TGTGCCAGCCGAGACAGGAGCCATTACATGAACACTGAAGCTTTCTTT.

V and J are TRBV5-6 and TRBJ2-7, with D possibly TRBD2 on 6 matching bases. The V end lost 3 bases, the J end lost 6 bases, and 10 bases lay between the germline ends. CDR3 length equals 12 residues. CDR1 and CDR2 from the germline V gene are SGHDT and YYEEEE. The CDR3 region is CASSWGLSEQYF. The CDR3 DNA reads as TGTGCCAGCAGCTGGGGACTCTCCGAGCAGTACTTC.

The chain recombines TRBV19 with TRBJ1-4; 9 bases are a match to TRBD1. J was trimmed by 5 bases and V by 6 bases; bases with no gene match: 1. CDR3 length: 13 residues. Germline CDR1 LNHDA, CDR2 SQIVND (reference sequence). The CDR3 spells CASRGQGNEKLFF. In DNA, the CDR3 is TGTGCCAGTAGAGGACAGGGGAATGAAAAACTGTTTTTT.

This clone showed up just once. The CDR3 DNA reads as TGTGCCAGCAGGAGAGGGACTTTAAGCACAGATACGCAGTATTTT. Translation gives CASRRGTLSTDTQYF. The chain combines TRBV6-5 with TRBJ2-3, with TRBD2 as a possible D gene (6 bases). Germline V CDR1 and CDR2: MNHEY, SVGAGI. This CDR3 contains 15 residues. Trimming left V 6 bases short and J 0 bases short, with 13 bases between.

V and J are TRBV5-1 and TRBJ1-3; the D gene is possibly TRBD1 (5 bases). Trimming shortened V by 4 bases and J by 0 bases, and 14 bases separated the two germline ends. The germline V gene encodes CDR1 SGHRS and CDR2 YFSETQ. This CDR3 has 16 residues. The chain's CDR3 is CASSGRDSHSGNTIYF. For the CDR3, the DNA is TGCGCCAGCAGCGGCAGGGATTCTCACTCTGGAAACACCATATATTTT.

The chain links TRBV2 to TRBJ2-2, with 10 bases aligning to TRBD2. The CDR3 has 17 amino acids. Germline lookup yields CDR1 SNHLY and CDR2 FYNNEI. Germline trimming cut 4 bases from V and 4 bases from J; bases unmatched to any gene: 9. The CDR3 region has the DNA TGTGCCAGCAGTGTTCGAGTAACTAGCGGGATCACCGGGGAGCTGTTTTTT. Translation gives CASSVRVTSGITGELFF.

The V call is TRBV30, the J call TRBJ1-1; no reliable D call. Germline V gene lookup returns CDR1 GTSNPN and CDR2 SVGIG (reference sequence). CDR3 size: 11 residues. V shed 3 bases and J shed 5 bases, with 7 bases lying between them. The CDR3: CAWRRETEAFF. The CDR3 coding sequence is TGTGCCTGGAGAAGGGAGACTGAAGCTTTCTTT.

The rearrangement uses TRBV6-2 or TRBV6-3 and TRBJ1-5; D is perhaps TRBD1 (6 bases). The CDR3 runs to 14 residues. V shed 2 bases and J shed 7 bases, with 12 bases lying between them. Germline values: CDR1 MNHEY, CDR2 SVGEGT. Here the CDR3 reads CASSYVTGKQPQHF. The CDR3 DNA follows: TGTGCCAGCAGTTACGTCACAGGGAAACAGCCCCAGCATTTT.

The rearrangement links TRBV27 to TRBJ2-7, with D possibly being TRBD2 (6 bases). Germline V gene sequence: CDR1 MNHEY, CDR2 SMNVEV (reference sequence). The CDR3 has 15 residues. The germline V and J ends were trimmed by 0 bases and 2 bases, with 11 bases remaining between them. The CDR3 spells CASSLSRRGPYEQYV. The CDR3 DNA reads as TGTGCCAGCAGTTTATCAAGGAGGGGACCCTACGAGCAGTACGTC.

The chain recombines TRBV2 with TRBJ2-7; 15 nucleotides align to TRBD2. J gave up 4 bases and V 7 bases, and 2 bases lay outside the gene matches. The germline V gene has CDR1 SNHLY and CDR2 FYNNEI. There are 14 residues in the CDR3. The CDR3 here is CASTGTSGRYEQYF. CDR3 nucleotide sequence: TGTGCCAGCACCGGGACTAGCGGGAGGTACGAGCAGTACTTC.

This clone has more than one count but fewer than ten. In DNA form, the CDR3 reads TGCGCCAGCAGCTTTAGCGGGAGCGTCACCGGGGAGCTGTTTTTT. As protein: CASSFSGSVTGELFF. The rearrangement links TRBV5-1 to TRBJ2-2; 9 nucleotides match TRBD2. Germline V lookup: CDR1 SGHRS, CDR2 YFSETQ. J lost 4 bases, V lost 2 bases, and 3 bases had no gene match. CDR3 length: 15 amino acids.

This sequence joins TRBV27 and TRBJ2-2, with 10 bases lining up with TRBD2. Trimming at V came to 3 bases and at J to 5 bases, leaving 6 bases not matched to a gene. The CDR3 runs to 16 residues. Germline V CDR1 and CDR2: MNHEY, SMNVEV (reference sequence). CDR3 amino acids: CASSFGSGRYTGELFF. The CDR3 DNA reads TGTGCCAGCAGTTTTGGTAGCGGGAGGTATACCGGGGAGCTGTTTTTT.

J is TRBJ2-7 and V is TRBV6-2 or TRBV6-3, with TRBD2 matching 9 bases. V was clipped by 6 bases and J by 6 bases; unmatched bases: 9. Germline V lookup: CDR1 MNHEY, CDR2 SVGEGT. The CDR3 length is 14 residues. The CDR3 nucleotides are TGTGCCAGCAGCCGCCGCTCGACTAGCGGCGAGCAGTACGTC. Translation gives CASSRRSTSGEQYV.

The J gene is TRBJ1-1, the V gene TRBV7-9, with TRBD1 as a possible D gene (5 bases). V lost 4 bases and J 3 bases, leaving 15 bases between the germline ends. Per the germline V gene, CDR1 is SEHNR and CDR2 is FQNEAQ (reference sequence). The CDR3 loop spans 15 amino acids. CDR3 sequence (DNA): TGTGCCAGCAGCTCCACGGAGGGGTGGGACACTGAAGCTTTCTTT. It translates to CASSSTEGWDTEAFF.

This sequence joins TRBV5-4 and TRBJ2-1, with D perhaps TRBD1 (5 bases). The CDR3 sequence is 15 residues long. Trimming pared 0 bases from V and 1 base from J, leaving 8 bases between. Germline V lookup: CDR1 SGHNT, CDR2 YYREEE (reference sequence). The DNA for the CDR3 is TGTGCCAGCAGCTTGGGGCAGGGTTCCTACAATGAGCAGTTCTTC. Protein: CASSLGQGSYNEQFF.

DNA for the CDR3: TGTGCCAGCAGTGGAGAGGCGGGCCAAAATTCACCCCTCCACTTT. Translating it yields CASSGEAGQNSPLHF. The V and J genes are TRBV2 and TRBJ1-6, with D unresolved. Germline values: CDR1 SNHLY, CDR2 FYNNEI. V shed 4 bases and J shed 7 bases, with 14 bases lying between them. This CDR3 has 15 residues.

The chain uses TRBV15 and TRBJ1-4, with D unresolved. The V end was cut by 1 base, the J end by 7 bases, with 7 bases between. Germline V lookup: CDR1 LNHNV, CDR2 YYDKDF (reference sequence). This CDR3 is 13 amino acids long. CDR3 nucleotide sequence: TGTGCCACCAGCAGAGCGACTTTTGAAAAACTGTTTTTT. It yields the protein CATSRATFEKLFF.